The rows below give T cell receptor beta chains drawn from one sample of a study of T cell responses to AZD1222 COVID-19 vaccine. Assay used: immunoSEQ multiplex PCR; TCRdb lists only in-frame clones, some missing. The sample records around 99,000 clones, 75% to 95% being singletons. The sequencing here drew on peripheral blood, taken 28 days after the second AZD1222 dose. These receptors were obtained from an adult who received the AZD1222 COVID-19 vaccine. Each CDR3 is given with its conserved first and last residue. Each record gives: CDR3 protein, CDR3 DNA, clone size, J gene, D gene, V gene. A D gene is named only where the DNA matches it firmly. Clone sizes are given selectively: once, few, many, or a class where the clone is expanded.

CDR3aa: CASSLWTGQRSNEKLFF; CDR3nt: TGTGCCAGCAGTTTATGGACGGGACAGCGTTCTAATGAAAAACTGTTTTTT; abundance: few; j_gene: TRBJ1-4; d_gene: TRBD1; v_gene: TRBV27
CDR3aa: CASSSGQSQYF; CDR3nt: TGTGCCAGTAGTTCGGGACAGAGTCAGTACTTC; abundance: once; j_gene: TRBJ2-7; d_gene: TRBD1; v_gene: TRBV19
CDR3aa: CASSLDSLEAFF; CDR3nt: TGTGCCAGCAGTTTAGACAGCCTCGAAGCTTTCTTT; abundance: .; j_gene: TRBJ1-1; d_gene: .; v_gene: TRBV12-3/TRBV12-4
CDR3aa: CASSPNSEDTQYF; CDR3nt: TGTGCCAGCTCACCAAACAGCGAAGATACGCAGTATTTT; abundance: .; j_gene: TRBJ2-3; d_gene: .; v_gene: TRBV18
CDR3aa: CASSFGPNQGETQYF; CDR3nt: TGTGCCAGCAGCTTCGGCCCCAACCAGGGGGAGACCCAGTACTTC; abundance: .; j_gene: TRBJ2-5; d_gene: .; v_gene: TRBV7-2
CDR3aa: CASSFGQGANYGYTF; CDR3nt: TGTGCCAGCAGTTTCGGACAGGGAGCTAACTATGGCTACACCTTC; abundance: .; j_gene: TRBJ1-2; d_gene: TRBD1; v_gene: TRBV7-6
CDR3aa: CASSPGTGDLYGYTF; CDR3nt: TGCGCCAGCAGCCCCGGGACAGGGGACCTCTATGGCTACACCTTC; abundance: once; j_gene: TRBJ1-2; d_gene: TRBD1; v_gene: TRBV4-1
CDR3aa: CASSHFGTANSPLHF; CDR3nt: TGTGCCAGCAGTCACTTCGGGACGGCTAATTCACCCCTCCACTTT; abundance: once; j_gene: TRBJ1-6; d_gene: .; v_gene: TRBV6-5
CDR3aa: CATSRDLGQAHEQYF; CDR3nt: TGTGCCACCAGCAGAGACCTAGGACAGGCCCACGAGCAGTACTTC; abundance: .; j_gene: TRBJ2-7; d_gene: TRBD1; v_gene: TRBV15
CDR3aa: CASSFSREQGGNTIYF; CDR3nt: TGTGCCAGCAGCTTTAGCAGGGAACAGGGTGGAAACACCATATATTTT; abundance: .; j_gene: TRBJ1-3; d_gene: .; v_gene: TRBV11-2
CDR3aa: CASSLGTAGYYGYTF; CDR3nt: TGCGCCAGCAGCCTTGGGACCGCGGGGTACTATGGCTACACCTTC; abundance: once; j_gene: TRBJ1-2; d_gene: .; v_gene: TRBV4-1
CDR3aa: CASTLGAYNSPLHF; CDR3nt: TGTGCCAGCACTTTAGGGGCTTATAATTCACCCCTCCACTTT; abundance: .; j_gene: TRBJ1-6; d_gene: .; v_gene: TRBV2
CDR3aa: CASSQASSYYEQYF; CDR3nt: TGCGCCAGCAGCCAAGCCAGTAGCTATTACGAGCAGTACTTC; abundance: .; j_gene: TRBJ2-7; d_gene: .; v_gene: TRBV4-1
CDR3aa: CASSPPVGHTNYGYTF; CDR3nt: TGTGCCAGCAGCCCCCCAGTCGGGCATACGAACTATGGCTACACCTTC; abundance: .; j_gene: TRBJ1-2; d_gene: .; v_gene: TRBV9
CDR3aa: CASSTGRIGILTDTQYF; CDR3nt: TGCGCCAGCAGCACGGGACGGATCGGGATCCTGACAGATACGCAGTATTTT; abundance: .; j_gene: TRBJ2-3; d_gene: .; v_gene: TRBV5-1
CDR3aa: CATSESPGYGYTF; CDR3nt: TGTGCCACCAGTGAGAGCCCCGGGTATGGCTACACCTTC; abundance: .; j_gene: TRBJ1-2; d_gene: .; v_gene: TRBV24-1
CDR3aa: CASSAPVGNMNTEAFF; CDR3nt: TGTGCCAGCAGCGCCCCCGTCGGTAACATGAACACTGAAGCTTTCTTT; abundance: .; j_gene: TRBJ1-1; d_gene: .; v_gene: TRBV5-4
CDR3aa: CASSLYTTEAFF; CDR3nt: TGTGCCAGCAGCTTATACACCACTGAAGCTTTCTTT; abundance: .; j_gene: TRBJ1-1; d_gene: .; v_gene: TRBV7-9
CDR3aa: CASSPDTDTQYF; CDR3nt: TGTGCCAGCAGCCCTGACACAGATACGCAGTATTTT; abundance: .; j_gene: TRBJ2-3; d_gene: .; v_gene: TRBV5-6
CDR3aa: CASSLGQDRPNTEAFF; CDR3nt: TGTGCCAGCAGCTTAGGACAGGACCGACCTAACACTGAAGCTTTCTTT; abundance: once; j_gene: TRBJ1-1; d_gene: .; v_gene: TRBV11-1
CDR3aa: CASITGAANTGELFF; CDR3nt: TGTGCCAGCATTACAGGGGCGGCGAACACCGGGGAGCTGTTTTTT; abundance: .; j_gene: TRBJ2-2; d_gene: TRBD1; v_gene: TRBV2
CDR3aa: CASSEGGTYEQYF; CDR3nt: TGTGCCAGCAGTGAAGGGGGTACCTACGAGCAGTACTTC; abundance: .; j_gene: TRBJ2-7; d_gene: .; v_gene: TRBV2
CDR3aa: CASSLAGTSGSYEQFF; CDR3nt: TGCGCCAGCAGTCTCGCCGGGACTAGCGGGAGCTATGAGCAGTTCTTC; abundance: .; j_gene: TRBJ2-1; d_gene: TRBD2; v_gene: TRBV4-1
CDR3aa: CASNRREREINYEQYF; CDR3nt: TGTGCCAGCAACAGGAGGGAGCGGGAGATTAACTACGAGCAGTACTTC; abundance: .; j_gene: TRBJ2-7; d_gene: TRBD2; v_gene: TRBV7-4
CDR3aa: CASSEGGQSSYNEQFF; CDR3nt: TGTGCCAGCAGCGAGGGGGGCCAAAGCTCCTACAATGAGCAGTTCTTC; abundance: .; j_gene: TRBJ2-1; d_gene: .; v_gene: TRBV11-3
CDR3aa: CASSYGPSMNTEAFF; CDR3nt: TGTGCCAGCAGCTACGGGCCTTCCATGAACACTGAAGCTTTCTTT; abundance: .; j_gene: TRBJ1-1; d_gene: .; v_gene: TRBV7-9
CDR3aa: CASSRADPYEQYF; CDR3nt: TGTGCCAGTAGTAGGGCCGATCCCTACGAGCAGTACTTC; abundance: .; j_gene: TRBJ2-7; d_gene: .; v_gene: TRBV19
CDR3aa: CAWGDRSNTGELFF; CDR3nt: TGTGCCTGGGGAGACAGATCGAACACCGGGGAGCTGTTTTTT; abundance: .; j_gene: TRBJ2-2; d_gene: .; v_gene: TRBV30
CDR3aa: CASSLEGTGGYEQYF; CDR3nt: TGTGCCAGCAGTTTAGAAGGGACAGGGGGCTACGAGCAGTACTTC; abundance: .; j_gene: TRBJ2-7; d_gene: TRBD1; v_gene: TRBV27
CDR3aa: CASSLGGAHTDTQYF; CDR3nt: TGTGCCAGCTCACTTGGGGGGGCCCACACAGATACGCAGTATTTT; abundance: .; j_gene: TRBJ2-3; d_gene: .; v_gene: TRBV18
CDR3aa: CASSRRANTEAFF; CDR3nt: TGTGCCAGTAGCCGAAGGGCGAACACTGAAGCTTTCTTT; abundance: .; j_gene: TRBJ1-1; d_gene: .; v_gene: TRBV19
CDR3aa: CASSRTLEQYF; CDR3nt: TGTGCCAGCAGCCGTACCCTTGAGCAGTACTTC; abundance: .; j_gene: TRBJ2-7; d_gene: .; v_gene: TRBV2
CDR3aa: CASSQLAGGTETQYF; CDR3nt: TGTGCCAGCAGCCAATTAGCGGGGGGGACGGAGACCCAGTACTTC; abundance: .; j_gene: TRBJ2-5; d_gene: TRBD2; v_gene: TRBV3-1/TRBV3-2
CDR3aa: CSVDDGNGYTF; CDR3nt: TGCAGCGTTGATGACGGGAATGGCTACACCTTC; abundance: .; j_gene: TRBJ1-2; d_gene: .; v_gene: TRBV29-1
CDR3aa: CASSPVGTPSYEQYF; CDR3nt: TGCGCCAGCAGCCCCGTCGGGACTCCTTCCTACGAGCAGTACTTC; abundance: .; j_gene: TRBJ2-7; d_gene: .; v_gene: TRBV4-3
CDR3aa: CASSEPSQDTNEKLFF; CDR3nt: TGTGCCAGCAGTGAGCCATCACAGGACACTAATGAAAAACTGTTTTTT; abundance: .; j_gene: TRBJ1-4; d_gene: .; v_gene: TRBV2
CDR3aa: CASSPGLAGGRDTGELFF; CDR3nt: TGTGCCAGTTCTCCGGGACTAGCGGGAGGGCGGGACACCGGGGAGCTGTTTTTT; abundance: once; j_gene: TRBJ2-2; d_gene: TRBD2; v_gene: TRBV19
CDR3aa: CASSQVSGSPHEQYF; CDR3nt: TGTGCCAGCAGCCAGGTCAGCGGGTCTCCACACGAGCAGTACTTC; abundance: .; j_gene: TRBJ2-7; d_gene: .; v_gene: TRBV3-1/TRBV3-2
CDR3aa: CARSWSGPYEQYF; CDR3nt: TGTGCCAGAAGCTGGAGTGGTCCCTACGAGCAGTACTTC; abundance: .; j_gene: TRBJ2-7; d_gene: .; v_gene: TRBV5-3
CDR3aa: CASSEGLAAWYNEQFF; CDR3nt: TGTGCCAGCAGCGAAGGACTAGCGGCCTGGTACAATGAGCAGTTCTTC; abundance: .; j_gene: TRBJ2-1; d_gene: TRBD2; v_gene: TRBV9
CDR3aa: CASSPGGSGEKLFF; CDR3nt: TGCGCCAGCAGTCCAGGGGGCTCGGGTGAAAAACTGTTTTTT; abundance: .; j_gene: TRBJ1-4; d_gene: TRBD1; v_gene: TRBV5-1
CDR3aa: CASSLGRTDGYTF; CDR3nt: TGTGCCAGCAGTTTAGGACGGACGGATGGCTACACCTTC; abundance: .; j_gene: TRBJ1-2; d_gene: .; v_gene: TRBV28
CDR3aa: CASSSDGTSGTNNEQFF; CDR3nt: TGTGCCAGCAGCTCGGACGGGACTAGCGGGACTAACAATGAGCAGTTCTTC; abundance: .; j_gene: TRBJ2-1; d_gene: TRBD2; v_gene: TRBV5-6
CDR3aa: CASSVASANTEAFF; CDR3nt: TGTGCCAGCAGCGTAGCTAGTGCGAACACTGAAGCTTTCTTT; abundance: .; j_gene: TRBJ1-1; d_gene: .; v_gene: TRBV9
CDR3aa: CASRFRDSNYNEQFF; CDR3nt: TGTGCCAGCAGGTTCCGGGACTCGAACTACAATGAGCAGTTCTTC; abundance: .; j_gene: TRBJ2-1; d_gene: .; v_gene: TRBV28
CDR3aa: CASCNREVKNEQFF; CDR3nt: TGTGCCAGCTGTAACCGGGAGGTTAAAAATGAGCAGTTCTTC; abundance: .; j_gene: TRBJ2-1; d_gene: TRBD2; v_gene: TRBV7-2